The sample holds many counts of the clone carrying this T cell receptor (beta chain). The antigen remains unidentified. This entry belongs to a study of Graves' ophthalmopathy and Graves' hyperthyroidism. The overall study: Researchers obtained peripheral blood at initial diagnosis, before any treatment had begun. Study-wide findings and caveats: Using a 13-signature model, the authors split ophthalmopathy from stable hyperthyroidism, with about 88% sensitivity and approximately 80% specificity.

Investigators amplified TCR beta CDR3 regions from RNA transcripts. HTBI primers served in a first-round RT-PCR, which a second-round multiplex PCR followed. A single record per CDR3 protein comes from TCRdb applying MiXCR to the multiplex PCR reads. This table has over 150,000 distinct CDR3 sequences, about 40% appearing once. Sequenced input: peripheral blood. The TCR originated in a woman aged 35 to 49 with Graves' ophthalmopathy.

CDR3 in DNA: TGCAGTGTTGGACAGGTTAACTATGGCTACACCTTC. It translates to CSVGQVNYGYTF. The V and J genes are TRBV20-1 and TRBJ1-2; 7 bases align to TRBD1. Germline CDR1 and CDR2: DFQATT and SNEGSKA (reference sequence). The CDR3 loop spans 12 amino acids. The V and J ends lost 7 bases and 1 base, in that order; junction bases with no gene match: 3.